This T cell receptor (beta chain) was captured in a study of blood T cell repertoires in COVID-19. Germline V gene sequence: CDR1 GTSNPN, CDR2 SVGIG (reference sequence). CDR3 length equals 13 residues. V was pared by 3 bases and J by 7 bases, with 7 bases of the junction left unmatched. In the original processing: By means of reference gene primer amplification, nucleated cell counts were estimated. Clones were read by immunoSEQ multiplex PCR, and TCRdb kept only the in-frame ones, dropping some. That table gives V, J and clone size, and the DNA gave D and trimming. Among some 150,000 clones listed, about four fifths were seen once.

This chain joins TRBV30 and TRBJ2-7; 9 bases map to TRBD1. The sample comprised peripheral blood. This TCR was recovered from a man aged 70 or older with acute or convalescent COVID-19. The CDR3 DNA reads TGTGCCTGGAGCGCGGGACAGGGCCTAGAGCAGTACTTC. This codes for CAWSAGQGLEQYF.